The 3 T cell receptor beta chains listed next were all sequenced from one sample in a study of human T cells and chemical hapten exposure. As to time point: patch test 1, 2 weeks after DPC sensitization. The treatment: therapeutic diphenylcyclopropenone sensitization with weekly scalp DPC. TCRdb processed the RACE reads anew with MiXCR; each CDR3 protein has one entry. The sample has some 400,000 distinct CDR3 sequences; about 4.4% are singletons. The source was whole blood, collected in connection with sensitization to the hapten diphenylcyclopropenone (DPC). The receptors come from a woman aged 45-65 years with alopecia areata. Some clones in this sample may be carry-over from other donors' samples.

This clonotype has just a few counts. A much more abundant neighbour one base away suggests this may be a read error. The chain couples TRBV6-1 to TRBJ1-1; no firm D call. Germline CDR1 and CDR2: MNHNS and SASEGT. With 4 bases removed from V and 0 bases from J, the gap between germline ends came to 6 bases. This CDR3 has 13 residues. Written as DNA, the CDR3 is TGTGCCAGCAGTGTCAAGGTGAACACTGAAGCTTTCTTT. As protein: CASSVKVNTEAFF.

The table lists this clonotype with many counts. The chain employs TRBV14 and TRBJ2-2; D not certain. There are 14 residues in the CDR3. The V gene lost 0 bases and the J gene lost 6 bases, with 8 bases spanning the gap. In germline, CDR1 is SGHDN, CDR2 FVKESK. CDR3 in DNA: TGTGCCAGCAGCCAAGATCTGAGTGCCGGGGAGCTGTTTTTT. It is translated as CASSQDLSAGELFF.

In its sample, this clonotype was seen many times. V gene TRBV6-6 combines with J gene TRBJ1-6; 8 nucleotides agree with TRBD1. This CDR3 spans 14 amino acids. With V trimmed by 5 bases and J by 8 bases, 5 bases remained unmatched. Germline V lookup: CDR1 MNHNY, CDR2 SVGAGI (reference sequence). CDR3 sequence: CASSRRGRDSPLHF. Here the CDR3 DNA reads TGTGCCAGCAGTCGCAGGGGGCGTGATTCACCCCTCCACTTT.